The source of this TCR beta chain is a study of cytomegalovirus exposure and HLA in healthy donors. The wider study: Genotyping of 430 or so donors showed that over 65% belonged to the Caucasian-associated ancestry cluster.

Study-level results: Most CMV-associated TCR beta chains were later found to appear HLA-restricted. Previously analyzed data showed that most TCR beta V segments were productive at a frequency of about 87% or about 30%.

13 Jbeta primers and 60 Vbeta primers were used for the PCR. Profiling relied on immunoSEQ multiplex PCR, and the TCRdb table lists in-frame clones only, not all of them. The sample shows around 100,000 clones, around three quarters of them seen only once. Concerning this clone: The antigen remains unidentified.

In germline, CDR1 is MNHEY, CDR2 SMNVEV (reference sequence). CDR3 length equals 15 residues. Germline trimming cut 4 bases from V and 3 bases from J; bases unmatched to any gene: 5. The donors were healthy bone marrow donors. Input material: PBMCs. The clonotype comes from a woman aged 18-30 years in good health and CMV-seropositive. The gene calls are TRBV27 and TRBJ2-1; 8 nucleotides line up with TRBD1. The CDR3 reads CASSSGTGHYNEQFF. The CDR3, as DNA: TGTGCCAGCAGTTCCGGGACAGGCCACTACAATGAGCAGTTCTTC.